A single sample is the source of the 9 T cell receptor beta chains below, sequenced in a study of regulatory T cells in long-lasting Graves disease. Construction of TCR beta libraries relied on iRepertoire HTBI primers and on Arm-PCR targeting CDR3 regions. MiXCR, applied by TCRdb to the multiplex PCR reads, yields one record per CDR3 protein. The sample records roughly 470,000 distinct CDR3 sequences, less than 25% being singletons. Time point: persistent/refractory GD, antithyroid drugs over 5 years with positive TRAb. From RNA extracted from PBMCs, the TCR library was made. This specimen was peripheral blood mononuclear cells (PBMCs), taken when the disease was refractory, from a patient treated with antithyroid drugs. Receptors were obtained from a female donor with Graves disease.

The chain carries TRBV10-3 and TRBJ2-7, with D perhaps matching TRBD1 (5 bases). This CDR3 region has 14 residues. CDR1 and CDR2 (germline): ENHRY, SYGVKD. V was cut by 5 bases and J by 6 bases, with 17 bases left in between. DNA of the CDR3: TGTGCCATCAGTTTCCCCGGACAACGCGCCGAGCAGTACTTC. Amino acid sequence: CAISFPGQRAEQYF.

This clonotype was observed at least ten times. This chain connects TRBV2 to TRBJ1-2; TRBD1 aligns across 8 bases. Trimming removed 6 bases from V and 5 bases from J; junction bases left unmatched: 5. Germline CDR1 reads SNHLY; CDR2 reads FYNNEI. The length of the CDR3 is 13 residues. The CDR3 region is CASSGTGEYGYTF. The DNA of the CDR3 is TGTGCCAGCAGCGGGACAGGCGAATATGGCTACACCTTC. Filled out from reference TRBV2 and TRBJ1-2, the complete variable domain reads EPEVTQTPSHQVTQMGQEVILRCVPISNHLYFYWYRQILGQKVEFLVSFYNNEISEKSEIFDDQFSVERPDGSNFTLKIRSTKLEDSAMYFCASSGTGEYGYTFGSGTRLTVV.

This clonotype was observed many times. The chain has TRBV2 and TRBJ2-7, with 7 bases identical to TRBD2. From germline, CDR1 is SNHLY and CDR2 FYNNEI. With V trimmed by 11 bases and J by 5 bases, 15 bases remained unmatched. The CDR3 has 14 amino acids. Here the CDR3 DNA reads TGTGCCGGAACTCCGGGACTATTTCGCGACGAGCAGTACTTC. It yields the protein CAGTPGLFRDEQYF.

The rearrangement joins TRBV28 to TRBJ2-2; no reliable D call. In germline, CDR1 is MDHEN, CDR2 SYDVKM. The CDR3 loop spans 14 amino acids. The ends were cut back, 2 bases at V and 8 bases at J, with 12 bases in the middle. CDR3 protein: CASSLLNRVGELFF. The CDR3 bases are TGTGCCAGCAGTTTACTAAACCGGGTAGGGGAGCTGTTTTTT.

The sample holds many counts of this clonotype. The chain joins TRBV10-1 to TRBJ2-2; no reliable D call. Trimming cost V 5 bases and J 5 bases, with 6 bases left between them. Germline CDR1 and CDR2: WNHNN and SYGVQD (reference sequence). The CDR3 sequence is 12 residues long. The CDR3 loop is CASSPTTGELFF. The CDR3, as DNA: TGCGCCAGCAGTCCGACAACCGGGGAGCTGTTTTTT.

The chain links TRBV2 to TRBJ2-3, with D possibly being TRBD2 (5 bases). The CDR3 runs 13 residues. Per germline, CDR1 SNHLY and CDR2 FYNNEI. V was cut by 5 bases and J by 6 bases, with 12 bases left in between. CDR3 nucleotide sequence: TGTGCCAGCAGTCCAGCGGTCGCGGATACGCAGTATTTT. The encoded protein is CASSPAVADTQYF. Variable domain in full (rest from reference TRBV2 and TRBJ2-3): EPEVTQTPSHQVTQMGQEVILRCVPISNHLYFYWYRQILGQKVEFLVSFYNNEISEKSEIFDDQFSVERPDGSNFTLKIRSTKLEDSAMYFCASSPAVADTQYFGPGTRLTVL.

This clonotype appeared many times. J is TRBJ1-1 and V is TRBV7-9, with a possible D match to TRBD1 (5 bases). V was clipped by 4 bases and J by 0 bases, with 15 bases between them. The CDR3 has 16 amino acids. Germline V gene sequence: CDR1 SEHNR, CDR2 FQNEAQ (reference sequence). The CDR3 bases are TGTGCCAGCAGCTCCGCTCGGACGACAGTGAACACTGAAGCTTTCTTT. It yields the protein CASSSARTTVNTEAFF.

This clonotype showed up many times. CDR3: CATAPTGSGSPLHF. The CDR3 DNA reads TGTGCCACCGCACCGACAGGTTCAGGATCACCCCTCCACTTT. The chain links TRBV6-1 to TRBJ1-6, with D possibly matching TRBD1 (6 bases). Germline CDR1 is MNHNS and CDR2 is SASEGT. CDR3 length equals 14 residues. V was shortened by 10 bases and J by 10 bases, with 20 bases between the two germline ends.

This clonotype was observed a few times. This sequence joins TRBV6-1 and TRBJ2-5; no clear D. Trimming pared 6 bases from V and 5 bases from J, leaving 7 bases between. The CDR3 is 11 amino acids. Per germline, CDR1 MNHNS and CDR2 SASEGT. The CDR3 DNA reads TGTGCCAGCAGGGTCTCGGAGACCCAGTACTTC. Translating it yields CASRVSETQYF.